This T cell receptor (beta chain) was sequenced in a study of blood T cell repertoires in COVID-19. The method was immunoSEQ multiplex PCR; TCRdb's version includes in-frame clones alone and lacks a portion of them. Counted here are 90,000 to 150,000 clones, more than 70% occurring once; the ten biggest clones make up 3% to 4%. This clone was detected many times. The specimen was peripheral blood. This TCR was recovered from a man aged 60 to 69 with acute or convalescent COVID-19.

CDR3 sequence reads: CASSLKFTPYEQYF. The CDR3 nucleotides are TGTGCCAGCAGTCTAAAATTTACCCCCTACGAGCAGTACTTC. V usage is TRBV21-1 and J usage is TRBJ2-7; whether TRBD2, the table's D call, matches the DNA was not checked. TRBV21-1 is described as a pseudogene. The CDR3 has 14 residues.